This T cell receptor beta chain is drawn from a study of OX40 agonist ivuxolimab in advanced cancers. In the study overall: Patients' therapy was ivuxolimab, an antibody that acts as an agonist of OX40 (CD134). Patients with prior anti-PD-1, anti-PD-L1 or anti-CTLA-4 therapy were eligible; approximately 40% had some.

J lost 1 base, V lost 1 base, and 5 bases had no gene match. Germline CDR1 SEHNR, CDR2 FQNEAQ (reference sequence). There are 17 residues in the CDR3. This table comes from immunoSEQ multiplex PCR, and its TCRdb copy is limited to in-frame clones, with some not included. The sample records around 68,000 clones, more than 75% being singletons. On this clone itself: What it binds is not known.

Study conclusions and caveats: Some of the lowest clonal expansion was seen in partial responders at 0.1-3.0 mg/kg. Relative to CD4+, CD8+ T cells held more expanded clones on average.

The receptor's source is an adult with an advanced solid tumor such as melanoma, head and neck, liver or kidney cancer. This chain joins TRBV7-9 and TRBJ1-5; TRBD1 matches 9 bases. The sequenced sample was CD4+ or CD8+ T cells sorted from blood, obtained in a trial of the OX40 agonist ivuxolimab. The CDR3 region is CASSLGAGTGSNQPQHF. The CDR3 DNA follows: TGTGCCAGCAGCTTAGGGGCCGGGACAGGGAGCAATCAGCCCCAGCATTTT.